The T cell receptor beta chain under discussion was sequenced for a study of shared clonotypes between healthy human individuals. On the study more broadly: The study used three CD4 naive, three CD4 memory, two CD8 naive and one CD8 memory plate per donor.

Generated by immunoSEQ multiplex PCR, the TCRdb table keeps only in-frame clones and is missing some. Among 2 million to 2.5 million clones, approximately 93% were seen once, and the ten largest hold more than 0.35%. This CDR3 is built from 16 residues. CDR1 and CDR2 (germline): SGHRS, YFSETQ. Trimming removed 0 bases from V and 3 bases from J, with 10 bases in between. About this clone: The same CDR3 also results from other DNA sequences found in this sample.

The rearrangement joins TRBV5-1 to TRBJ2-6; tentatively, D is TRBD2 (6 bases). This sequence originates from a young man in good health. Some clones in this sample may be carry-over from other donors' samples. The sequenced sample was naive CD4+ T cells from PBMCs. Indicated subset: CD45RA+ positively selected. This CDR3 is CASSLVPGSGANVLTF. Here the CDR3 DNA reads TGCGCCAGCAGCTTGGTCCCCGGGAGTGGGGCCAACGTCCTGACTTTC.